The source of this T cell receptor (beta chain) is a study of T cell responses to AZD1222 COVID-19 vaccine. Profiling relied on immunoSEQ multiplex PCR, and the TCRdb table lists in-frame clones only, not all of them. The sample contains around 140,000 clones, 80% to 90% of which appear only once. The CDR3 is made up of 15 amino acids. V was trimmed by 3 bases and J by 4 bases, leaving 16 bases between them. Germline-derived CDR1 and CDR2 are MGHRA and YSYEKL. This material consisted of peripheral blood, taken on day 0 of AZD1222 vaccination. The chain has TRBV4-1 and TRBJ2-7; D not resolved. The origin of this receptor is an adult in good health. CDR3 DNA: TGCGCCAGCAGCCAGGGATGGATGGGCCTATACGAGCAGTACTTC. This encodes CASSQGWMGLYEQYF.